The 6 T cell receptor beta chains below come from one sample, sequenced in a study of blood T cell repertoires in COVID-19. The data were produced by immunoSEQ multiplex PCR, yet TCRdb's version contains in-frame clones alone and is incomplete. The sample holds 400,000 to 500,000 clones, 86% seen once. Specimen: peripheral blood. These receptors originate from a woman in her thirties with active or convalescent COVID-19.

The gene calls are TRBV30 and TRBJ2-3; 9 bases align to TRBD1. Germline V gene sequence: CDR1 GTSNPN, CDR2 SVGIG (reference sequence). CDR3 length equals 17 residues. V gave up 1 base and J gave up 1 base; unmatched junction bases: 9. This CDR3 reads CAWSAGQGKERTDTQYF. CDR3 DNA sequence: TGTGCCTGGAGTGCGGGACAGGGAAAGGAGCGCACAGATACGCAGTATTTT.

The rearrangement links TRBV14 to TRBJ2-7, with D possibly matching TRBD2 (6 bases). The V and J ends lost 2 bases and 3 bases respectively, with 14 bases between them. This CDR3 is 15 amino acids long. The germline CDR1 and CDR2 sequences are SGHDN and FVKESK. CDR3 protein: CASSQRRREHYEQYF. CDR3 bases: TGTGCCAGCAGCCAACGGAGGCGGGAACACTACGAGCAGTACTTC.

CDR3 bases: TGTGCCAGCAGTCGGTCGGGGAATAGCAATCAGCCCCAGCATTTT. Translation: CASSRSGNSNQPQHF. The V gene is TRBV7-9, the J gene TRBJ1-5; D unresolved. The germline V and J ends were trimmed by 6 bases and 0 bases, with 12 bases remaining between them. The germline gives CDR1 SEHNR, CDR2 FQNEAQ (reference sequence). This CDR3 is built from 15 residues.

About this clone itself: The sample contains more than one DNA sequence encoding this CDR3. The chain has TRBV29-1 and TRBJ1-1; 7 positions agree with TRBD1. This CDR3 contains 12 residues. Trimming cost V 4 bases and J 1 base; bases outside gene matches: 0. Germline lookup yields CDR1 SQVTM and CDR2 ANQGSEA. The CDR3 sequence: CSVGTGNTEAFF. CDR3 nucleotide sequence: TGCAGCGTTGGGACAGGGAACACTGAAGCTTTCTTT.

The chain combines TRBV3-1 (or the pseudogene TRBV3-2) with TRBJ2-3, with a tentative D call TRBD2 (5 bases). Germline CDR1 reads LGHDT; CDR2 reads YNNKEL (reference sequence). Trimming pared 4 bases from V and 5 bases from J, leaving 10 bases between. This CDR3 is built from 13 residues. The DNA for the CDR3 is TGTGCCAGCAGCCCCCCCGGGGAAGATACGCAGTATTTT. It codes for CASSPPGEDTQYF.

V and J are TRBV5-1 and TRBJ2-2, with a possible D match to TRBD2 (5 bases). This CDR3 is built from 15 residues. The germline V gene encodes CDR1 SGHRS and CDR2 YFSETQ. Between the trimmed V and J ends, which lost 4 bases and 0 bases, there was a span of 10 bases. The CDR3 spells CASSQRLSNTGELFF. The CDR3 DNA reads TGCGCCAGCAGCCAGCGGCTATCGAACACCGGGGAGCTGTTTTTT.